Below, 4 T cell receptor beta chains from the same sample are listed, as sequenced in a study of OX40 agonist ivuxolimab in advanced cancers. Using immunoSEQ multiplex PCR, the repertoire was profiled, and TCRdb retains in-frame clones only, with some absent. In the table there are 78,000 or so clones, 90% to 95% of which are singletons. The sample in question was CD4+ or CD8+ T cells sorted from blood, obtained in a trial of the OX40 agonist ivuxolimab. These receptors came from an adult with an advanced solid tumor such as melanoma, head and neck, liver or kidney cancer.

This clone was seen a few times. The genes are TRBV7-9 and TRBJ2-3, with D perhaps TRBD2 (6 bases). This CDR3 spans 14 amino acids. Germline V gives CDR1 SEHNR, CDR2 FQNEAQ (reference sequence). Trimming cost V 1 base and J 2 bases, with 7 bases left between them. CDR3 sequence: CASSLGGNTDTQYF. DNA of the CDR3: TGTGCCAGCAGCTTAGGCGGGAACACAGATACGCAGTATTTT.

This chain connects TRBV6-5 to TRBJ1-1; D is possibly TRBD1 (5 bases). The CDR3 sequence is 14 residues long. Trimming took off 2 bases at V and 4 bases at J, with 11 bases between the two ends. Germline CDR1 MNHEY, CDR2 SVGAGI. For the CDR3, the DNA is TGTGCCAGCAGTTACACAGGTTCGTTCACTGAAGCTTTCTTT. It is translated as CASSYTGSFTEAFF.

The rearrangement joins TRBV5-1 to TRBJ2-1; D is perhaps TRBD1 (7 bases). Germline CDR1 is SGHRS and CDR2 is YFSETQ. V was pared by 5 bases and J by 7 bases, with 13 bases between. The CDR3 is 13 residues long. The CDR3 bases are TGCGCCAGCAGTCCAGGGGGGCCAAATGAGCAGTTCTTC. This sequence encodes CASSPGGPNEQFF.

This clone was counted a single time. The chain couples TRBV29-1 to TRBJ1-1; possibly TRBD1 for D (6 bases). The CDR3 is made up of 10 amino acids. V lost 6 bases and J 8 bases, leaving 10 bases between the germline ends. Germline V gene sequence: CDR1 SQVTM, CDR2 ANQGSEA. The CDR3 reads CSVGQKEAFF. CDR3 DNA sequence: TGCAGCGTCGGACAGAAGGAAGCTTTCTTT. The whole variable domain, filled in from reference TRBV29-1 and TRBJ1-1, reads SAVISQKPSRDICQRGTSLTIQCQVDSQVTMMFWYRQQPGQSLTLIATANQGSEATYESGFVIDKFPISRPNLTFSTLTVSNMSPEDSSIYLCSVGQKEAFFGQGTRLTVV.